This T cell receptor beta chain appears in the sequencing data of a study of tumor-infiltrating lymphocytes in primary liver carcinoma. At the level of the study: Recorded tumor stage was T1-T3 N0M0, with diameters of about 4 to 11 cm.

Co-extraction of both nucleic acids (RNA and DNA) used about 19-33 mg of unsorted bulk tissue. The CDR3 runs 13 residues. The V end was cut by 10 bases, the J end by 5 bases, with 17 bases between. From around 500 ng total RNA, TCR beta cDNA was generated with a primer in the constant region. Libraries for TCR beta were built through three nested multiplex PCR rounds, which together made up a slightly modified ARM-PCR procedure. TRBV1-TRBV30 forward primers paired with a C-beta reverse primer were used in the first two PCR rounds, which ran roughly 9 cycles each. From the multiplex PCR reads, TCRdb called clonotypes with MiXCR, one entry per CDR3 protein. The sample holds around 40,000 distinct CDR3 sequences; around 66% are singletons and the top ten take approximately 20%.

Sequencing was done on a sample of liver tumor tissue from sampling region 2. The subset here: tumor region T2, inferior pole. This chain links TRBV12-3 or TRBV12-4 with TRBJ2-5, with D possibly matching TRBD2 (6 bases). The receptor comes from a man between 40 and 49 years old with primary liver carcinoma and hepatitis B virus infection. In DNA, the CDR3 is TGTGCCATCGGTGACTGGGGGGAGGAGACCCAGTACTTC. Its translation is CAIGDWGEETQYF.